This paragraph reports one TCR beta chain. This specimen comes from a study of blood T cell repertoires in COVID-19. Measured with immunoSEQ multiplex PCR; TCRdb has only the in-frame clones, and not every one. The sample contains 30,000 to 35,000 clones, 60% to 80% of which appear only once. The sequencing sample was made of peripheral blood. The clonotype was recovered from a woman in her sixties or seventies with acute or convalescent COVID-19.

As DNA, the CDR3 is TGTGCCAGCAGCCCCCAAGCGAGACCTTACAATGAGCAGTTCTTC. Residues: CASSPQARPYNEQFF. The chain couples TRBV7-7 to TRBJ2-1, with D unresolved. With 5 bases removed from V and 4 bases from J, the gap between germline ends came to 15 bases. This CDR3 comprises 15 residues. Germline CDR1 reads SSHAT; CDR2 reads FNYEAQ (reference sequence). Looking up the rest from reference TRBV7-7 and TRBJ2-1 gives the full variable domain: GAGVSQSPRYKVTKRGQDVTLRCDPISSHATLYWYQQALGQGPEFLTYFNYEAQPDKSGLPSDRFSAERPEGSISTLTIQRTEQRDSAMYRCASSPQARPYNEQFFGPGTRLTVL.